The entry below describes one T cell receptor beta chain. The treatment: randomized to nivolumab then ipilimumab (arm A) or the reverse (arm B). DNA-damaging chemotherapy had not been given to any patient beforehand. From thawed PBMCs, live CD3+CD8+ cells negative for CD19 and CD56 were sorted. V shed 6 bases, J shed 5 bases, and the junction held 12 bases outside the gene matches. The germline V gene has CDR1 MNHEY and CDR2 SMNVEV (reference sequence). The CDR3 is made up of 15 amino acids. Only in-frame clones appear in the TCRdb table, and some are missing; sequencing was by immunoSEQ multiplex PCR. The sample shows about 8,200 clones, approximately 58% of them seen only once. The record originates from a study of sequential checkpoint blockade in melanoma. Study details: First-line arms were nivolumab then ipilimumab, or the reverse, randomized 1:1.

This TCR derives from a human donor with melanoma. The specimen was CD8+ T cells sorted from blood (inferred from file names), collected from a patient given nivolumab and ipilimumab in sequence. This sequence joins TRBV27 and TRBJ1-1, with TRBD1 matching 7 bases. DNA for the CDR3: TGTGCCAGCAGGGGTCGACAGGGTATCAGGACTGAAGCTTTCTTT. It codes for CASRGRQGIRTEAFF.